These 27 T cell receptor beta chains share one sample of origin, sequenced in a study of brain T cells in children with intractable seizures. Method: immunoSEQ multiplex PCR; TCRdb's copy keeps in-frame clones and lacks some. The table includes roughly 80,000 clones, around 91% detected once. The sample was peripheral blood, taken at surgery. Receptor source: a girl aged 2 to 10 with Rasmussen encephalitis and intractable seizures.

The table lists this clone with a few counts. The chain carries TRBV18 and TRBJ1-2, with D hard to call. The CDR3 spans 11 residues. V lost 4 bases, J lost 4 bases, and 4 bases lay in between. Germline loops: CDR1 KGHSH, CDR2 LQKENI. CDR3 region: CASSRVYGYTF. DNA for the CDR3: TGTGCCAGCTCACGGGTCTATGGCTACACCTTC.

The chain links TRBV7-2 to TRBJ1-6; 7 positions match TRBD1. CDR3 length: 18 amino acids. The germline CDR1 and CDR2 sequences are SGHTA and FQGNSA. V shed 2 bases and J 1 base; nucleotides not matched to a gene: 8. CDR3 DNA sequence: TGTGCCAGCAGCTTAACAGGGGCCAGTGGGTCCTATAATTCACCCCTCCACTTT. It yields the protein CASSLTGASGSYNSPLHF.

The chain links TRBV5-4 to TRBJ2-7; 10 bases line up with TRBD2. The junction had 9 bases not matched to a gene; V was cut back by 2 bases and J by 7 bases. This CDR3 contains 15 residues. In germline, CDR1 is SGHNT, CDR2 YYREEE (reference sequence). The CDR3 sequence: CASSLAASGRGEQYF. The DNA for the CDR3 is TGTGCCAGCAGCTTAGCCGCTAGCGGGAGAGGAGAGCAGTACTTC.

This sequence joins TRBV27 and TRBJ1-4; D is ambiguous. The CDR3 runs 12 residues. V gave up 5 bases and J gave up 10 bases, with 11 bases separating them. Germline CDR1 reads MNHEY; CDR2 reads SMNVEV (reference sequence). CDR3 amino acids: CASSRPGGKLFF. CDR3 DNA: TGTGCCAGCAGTCGCCCAGGTGGAAAACTGTTTTTT.

The chain joins TRBV15 to TRBJ1-5; D is unclear. Germline V gene data show CDR1 as LNHNV and CDR2 as YYDKDF (reference sequence). V lost 4 bases, J lost 1 base, and 8 bases lay in between. The CDR3 runs to 14 residues. The CDR3, as DNA: TGTGCCACCAGCACGAGAGGAAGCAATCAGCCCCAGCATTTT. Amino acids: CATSTRGSNQPQHF. Filled out from reference TRBV15 and TRBJ1-5, the complete variable domain reads DAMVIQNPRYQVTQFGKPVTLSCSQTLNHNVMYWYQQKSSQAPKLLFHYYDKDFNNEADTPDNFQSRRPNTSFCFLDIRSPGLGDTAMYLCATSTRGSNQPQHFGDGTRLSIL.

V gene TRBV7-3 combines with J gene TRBJ1-2; 7 bases line up with TRBD1. Trimming took 6 bases from V and 4 from J; bases not matched to a gene: 8. This CDR3 is built from 14 residues. Per germline, CDR1 SGHTA and CDR2 FQGTGA. CDR3 in DNA: TGTGCCAGCAGGGTAAACCGGGACAGCTATGGCTACACCTTC. It is translated as CASRVNRDSYGYTF.

This clone has just one count. V gene TRBV18 combines with J gene TRBJ2-2; D possibly uses TRBD1 or TRBD2 (5 bases each). Deletions cut 2 bases from V and 4 bases from J, with 5 bases between. Germline V gene lookup returns CDR1 KGHSH and CDR2 LQKENI. The CDR3 is made up of 13 amino acids. The CDR3: CASSPGTTGELFF. The CDR3 DNA reads TGTGCCAGCTCACCAGGGACCACCGGGGAGCTGTTTTTT.

Sample share makes this clone medium-sized. The chain is built from TRBV4-2 and TRBJ2-7; D is possibly TRBD2 (5 bases). This CDR3 spans 16 amino acids. Per germline, CDR1 LGHNA and CDR2 YNFKEQ. Trimming took off 4 bases at V and 2 bases at J, with 18 bases between the two ends. The CDR3 DNA is TGTGCCAGCAGCCCGGCAGCGGTACTATACCCCTACGAGCAGTACTTC. Residues: CASSPAAVLYPYEQYF.

The chain links TRBV27 to TRBJ2-7; TRBD2 might be the D (5 bases). V lost 6 bases and J lost 5, with 17 bases in between. CDR3 length equals 14 residues. Germline CDR1 and CDR2: MNHEY and SMNVEV (reference sequence). The CDR3 nucleotides read TGTGCCAGCAGCCTAGGACTCTCGAGCGACGAGCAGTACTTC. Residues: CASSLGLSSDEQYF.

CDR3 DNA sequence: TGCAGCGGCATAATTACAGGGGGCACTGAAGCTTTCTTT. Translating it yields CSGIITGGTEAFF. V and J are TRBV29-1 and TRBJ1-1; 8 bases are a match to TRBD1. The CDR3 length is 13 residues. The V gene's germline CDR1 is SQVTM and CDR2 ANQGSEA. Trimming removed 7 bases from V and 4 bases from J; junction bases left unmatched: 8.

The genes are TRBV27 and TRBJ1-5, with D hard to call. V dropped 5 bases and J dropped 3 bases, with 8 bases sitting between them. This CDR3 comprises 13 residues. From germline, CDR1 is MNHEY and CDR2 SMNVEV (reference sequence). The CDR3 DNA reads TGTGCCAGCAGTAACAGTTTCAATCAGCCCCAGCATTTT. It yields the protein CASSNSFNQPQHF.

V gene TRBV14 combines with J gene TRBJ1-2; 7 nucleotides match TRBD1. Germline-derived CDR1 and CDR2 are SGHDN and FVKESK. The CDR3 runs 15 residues. Trimming at V came to 1 base and at J to 1 base, leaving 3 bases not matched to a gene. The CDR3: CASSQGQGVNYGYTF. CDR3 in DNA: TGTGCCAGCAGCCAAGGGCAGGGGGTTAACTATGGCTACACCTTC. The full variable domain, rest sourced from reference TRBV14 and TRBJ1-2, is EAGVTQFPSHSVIEKGQTVTLRCDPISGHDNLYWYRRVMGKEIKFLLHFVKESKQDESGMPNNRFLAERTGGTYSTLKVQPAELEDSGVYFCASSQGQGVNYGYTFGSGTRLTVV.

The chain couples TRBV30 to TRBJ1-2; D is undetermined. The germline CDR1 and CDR2 sequences are GTSNPN and SVGIG (reference sequence). The CDR3 contains 13 residues. With 0 bases removed from V and 2 bases from J, the gap between germline ends came to 7 bases. Written as DNA, the CDR3 is TGTGCCTGGAGTGTACTCCTGAACTATGGCTACACCTTC. Protein: CAWSVLLNYGYTF.

The rearrangement uses TRBV18 and TRBJ2-2; D is undetermined. The CDR3 totals 16 residues. Germline-derived CDR1 and CDR2 are KGHSH and LQKENI. The germline V and J ends were trimmed by 3 bases and 6 bases, with 17 bases remaining between them. The CDR3 spells CASSPGFQQYSGELFF. For the CDR3, the DNA is TGTGCCAGCTCACCTGGGTTCCAACAATACTCCGGGGAGCTGTTTTTT.

The CDR3 here is CASSLRRTAGNQPQHF. The CDR3 bases are TGTGCCAGCAGTTTACGGAGGACGGCGGGCAATCAGCCCCAGCATTTT. This chain uses TRBV28 with TRBJ1-5; unclear D gene. V was pared by 2 bases and J by 2 bases, with 13 bases between. The germline CDR1 and CDR2 sequences are MDHEN and SYDVKM. This CDR3 has 16 amino acids.

The chain employs TRBV29-1 and TRBJ2-5; a possible D gene is TRBD2 (6 bases). Germline CDR1 is SQVTM and CDR2 is ANQGSEA. CDR3 length: 16 amino acids. Trimming removed 1 base from V and 2 bases from J, with 17 bases in between. CDR3 region: CSVEGGKLDAQETQYF. The CDR3 nucleotides are TGCAGCGTTGAAGGCGGGAAACTCGACGCTCAAGAGACCCAGTACTTC. Variable domain in full (rest from reference TRBV29-1 and TRBJ2-5): SAVISQKPSRDICQRGTSLTIQCQVDSQVTMMFWYRQQPGQSLTLIATANQGSEATYESGFVIDKFPISRPNLTFSTLTVSNMSPEDSSIYLCSVEGGKLDAQETQYFGPGTRLLVL.

This chain links TRBV9 with TRBJ2-1, with TRBD1 matching 7 bases. The CDR3 has 15 residues. J gave up 6 bases and V 4 bases, and 10 bases lay outside the gene matches. CDR1 SGDLS and CDR2 YYNGEE come from the germline V gene. Here the CDR3 DNA reads TGTGCCAGCAGCCTAACGTGGAACAGGGGCAATGAGCAGTTCTTC. Encoded protein: CASSLTWNRGNEQFF.

V gene TRBV27 combines with J gene TRBJ2-7; 11 bases are a match to TRBD2. The CDR3 sequence is 15 residues long. The V and J ends lost 6 bases and 5 bases, in that order; junction bases with no gene match: 9. The germline V gene encodes CDR1 MNHEY and CDR2 SMNVEV (reference sequence). CDR3 protein: CASRTLAGGKNEQYF. CDR3 sequence (DNA): TGTGCCAGCAGGACTTTAGCGGGGGGGAAAAACGAGCAGTACTTC.

As DNA, the CDR3 is TGCGCCAGCAGTTCCGGGACAGGGGTGAGGGATACGCAGTATTTT. Protein sequence: CASSSGTGVRDTQYF. V is TRBV5-1 and J is TRBJ2-3; 10 bases fit TRBD1. Germline-derived CDR1 and CDR2 are SGHRS and YFSETQ. V lost 5 bases, J lost 6 bases, and 9 bases stayed unmatched. This CDR3 has 15 amino acids.

The chain carries TRBV4-1 and TRBJ2-1; D ambiguous. The V gene lost 0 bases and the J gene lost 0 bases, with 9 bases spanning the gap. The CDR3 totals 16 residues. Germline CDR1 and CDR2: MGHRA and YSYEKL. The CDR3 sequence is CASSQETGFSYNEQFF. The CDR3 DNA follows: TGCGCCAGCAGCCAAGAGACGGGTTTCTCCTACAATGAGCAGTTCTTC.

This rearrangement joins TRBV11-2 to TRBJ2-1, with D tentatively TRBD2 (5 bases). In germline, CDR1 is SGHAT, CDR2 FQNNGV. Trimming removed 0 bases from V and 7 bases from J, with 13 bases in between. This CDR3 is built from 15 residues. CDR3 in DNA: TGTGCCAGCAGCTTAGATTCGGGAAGGGCGAATGAGCAGTTCTTC. This encodes CASSLDSGRANEQFF.

The rearrangement links TRBV12-5 to TRBJ2-2; 7 bases fit TRBD1. Unmatched junction bases numbered 9, after V lost 5 bases and J lost 3 bases. The length of the CDR3 is 16 residues. Germline V CDR1 and CDR2: LGHNT, FRNRAP. The CDR3 sequence is CASGPGQFLDTGELFF. DNA of the CDR3: TGTGCTAGTGGTCCGGGACAGTTCTTAGACACCGGGGAGCTGTTTTTT.

J is TRBJ1-1 and V is TRBV12-3 or TRBV12-4, with no clear D. The CDR3 has 13 residues. Trimming removed 7 bases from V and 5 bases from J, with 14 bases in between. CDR3 region: CASTFPGLTEAFF. In DNA form, the CDR3 reads TGTGCCAGCACTTTCCCGGGCCTTACTGAAGCTTTCTTT.

This clone came up once. At one boundary the junction diverges from the germline segment, which might be a read error. This sequence joins TRBV27 and TRBJ2-7; D not certain. In germline, CDR1 is MNHEY, CDR2 SMNVEV (reference sequence). This CDR3 is built from 13 residues. The CDR3 nucleotides are TGTGCCAGCAGTCCGGCCCTCTCCGACGAGCAGTACTTC. As protein: CASSPALSDEQYF.

The V and J genes are TRBV15 and TRBJ1-1; no firm D call. The CDR3 consists of 12 residues. Germline V CDR1 and CDR2: LNHNV, YYDKDF (reference sequence). The V end was cut by 0 bases, the J end by 4 bases, with 3 bases between. CDR3 loop: CATSRDTTEAFF. The CDR3 coding sequence is TGTGCCACCAGCAGAGATACCACTGAAGCTTTCTTT.

The chain carries TRBV28 and TRBJ1-5; the D is unclear. V lost 6 bases, J lost 2 bases, and 17 bases lay in between. The CDR3 totals 16 residues. Germline V gene data show CDR1 as MDHEN and CDR2 as SYDVKM. CDR3 loop: CASRYGPLRGNQPQHF. CDR3 DNA sequence: TGTGCCAGCAGGTACGGACCGCTAAGAGGCAATCAGCCCCAGCATTTT. Drawing the rest from reference TRBV28 and TRBJ1-5, the complete variable domain is DVKVTQSSRYLVKRTGEKVFLECVQDMDHENMFWYRQDPGLGLRLIYFSYDVKMKEKGDIPEGYSVSREKKERFSLILESASTNQTSMYLCASRYGPLRGNQPQHFGDGTRLSIL.

The V gene is TRBV6-6, the J gene TRBJ1-2; 8 nucleotides agree with TRBD1. V shed 0 bases, J shed 1 base, and the junction held 4 bases outside the gene matches. The CDR3 contains 16 residues. Germline CDR1 and CDR2: MNHNY and SVGAGI (reference sequence). DNA of the CDR3: TGTGCCAGCAGTTACTCTAGGACAGGGAGTAACTATGGCTACACCTTC. Residues: CASSYSRTGSNYGYTF.